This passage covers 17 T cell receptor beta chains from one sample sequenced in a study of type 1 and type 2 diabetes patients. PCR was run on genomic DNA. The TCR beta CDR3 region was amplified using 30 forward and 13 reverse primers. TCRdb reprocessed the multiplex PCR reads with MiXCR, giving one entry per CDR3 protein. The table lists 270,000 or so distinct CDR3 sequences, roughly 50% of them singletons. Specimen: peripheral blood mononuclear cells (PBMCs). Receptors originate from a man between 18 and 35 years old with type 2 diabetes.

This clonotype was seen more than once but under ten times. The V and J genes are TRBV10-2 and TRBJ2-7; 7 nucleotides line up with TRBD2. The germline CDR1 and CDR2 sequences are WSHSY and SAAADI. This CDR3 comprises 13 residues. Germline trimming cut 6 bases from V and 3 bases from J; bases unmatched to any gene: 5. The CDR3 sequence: CASSPGTNYEQYF. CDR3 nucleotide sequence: TGCGCCAGCAGCCCCGGGACTAACTACGAGCAGTACTTC.

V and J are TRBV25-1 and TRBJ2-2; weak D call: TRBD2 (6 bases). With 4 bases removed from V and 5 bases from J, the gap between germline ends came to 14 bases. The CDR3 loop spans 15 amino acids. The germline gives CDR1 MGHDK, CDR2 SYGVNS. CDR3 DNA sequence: TGTGCCAGCAGTGGCGGGACCCTCGGAACCGGGGAGCTGTTTTTT. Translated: CASSGGTLGTGELFF.

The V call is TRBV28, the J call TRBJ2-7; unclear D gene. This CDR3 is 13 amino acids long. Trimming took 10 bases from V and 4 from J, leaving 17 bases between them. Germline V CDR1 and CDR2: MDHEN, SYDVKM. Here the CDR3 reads CATSSISLYEQYF. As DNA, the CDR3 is TGTGCCACCTCAAGTATATCCCTGTACGAGCAGTACTTC.

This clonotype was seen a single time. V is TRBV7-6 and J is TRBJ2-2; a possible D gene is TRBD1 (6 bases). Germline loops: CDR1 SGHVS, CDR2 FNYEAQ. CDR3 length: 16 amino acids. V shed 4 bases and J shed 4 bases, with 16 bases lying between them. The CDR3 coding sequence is TGTGCCAGCAGCTCAAGCTTCAGGGGCGGCACCGGGGAGCTGTTTTTT. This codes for CASSSSFRGGTGELFF.

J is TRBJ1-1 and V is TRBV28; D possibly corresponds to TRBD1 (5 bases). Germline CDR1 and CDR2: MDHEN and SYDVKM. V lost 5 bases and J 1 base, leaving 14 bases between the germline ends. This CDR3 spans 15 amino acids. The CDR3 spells CASSPWGDENTEAFF. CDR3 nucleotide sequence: TGTGCCAGCAGTCCATGGGGGGATGAGAACACTGAAGCTTTCTTT.

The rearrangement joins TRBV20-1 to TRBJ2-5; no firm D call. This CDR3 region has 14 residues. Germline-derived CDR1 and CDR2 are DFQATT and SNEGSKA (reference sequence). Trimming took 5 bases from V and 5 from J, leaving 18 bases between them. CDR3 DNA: TGCAGTGCTTCCGATGACTCCCCTCGGGAGACCCAGTACTTC. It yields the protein CSASDDSPRETQYF.

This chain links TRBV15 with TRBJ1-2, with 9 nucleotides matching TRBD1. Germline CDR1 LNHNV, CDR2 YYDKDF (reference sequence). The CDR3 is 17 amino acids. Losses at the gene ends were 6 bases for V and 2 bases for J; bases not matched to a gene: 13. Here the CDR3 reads CATRERPATGGNYGYTF. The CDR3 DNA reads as TGTGCCACCAGGGAGAGGCCAGCCACAGGGGGCAACTATGGCTACACCTTC.

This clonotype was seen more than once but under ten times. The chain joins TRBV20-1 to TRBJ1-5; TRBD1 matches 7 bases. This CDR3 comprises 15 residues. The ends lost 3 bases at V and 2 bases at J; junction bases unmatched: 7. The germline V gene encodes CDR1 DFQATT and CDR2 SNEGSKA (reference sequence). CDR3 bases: TGCAGTGCTAGGCTCAGTCAGGGGGGCAATCAGCCCCAGCATTTT. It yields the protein CSARLSQGGNQPQHF.

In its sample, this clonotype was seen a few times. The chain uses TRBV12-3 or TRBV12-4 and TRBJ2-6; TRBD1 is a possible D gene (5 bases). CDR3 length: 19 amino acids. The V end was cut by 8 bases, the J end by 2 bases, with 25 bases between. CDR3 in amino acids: CASPTSRDKQDTGANVLTF. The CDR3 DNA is TGTGCCAGCCCGACCTCTCGTGATAAACAGGACACTGGGGCCAACGTCCTGACTTTC.

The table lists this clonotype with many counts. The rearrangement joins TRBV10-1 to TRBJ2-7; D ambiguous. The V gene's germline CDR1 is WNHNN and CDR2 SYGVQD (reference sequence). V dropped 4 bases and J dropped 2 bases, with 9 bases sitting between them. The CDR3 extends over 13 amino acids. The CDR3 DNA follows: TGCGCCAGCAGTGGGGCCGGTACCTACGAGCAGTACTTC. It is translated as CASSGAGTYEQYF.

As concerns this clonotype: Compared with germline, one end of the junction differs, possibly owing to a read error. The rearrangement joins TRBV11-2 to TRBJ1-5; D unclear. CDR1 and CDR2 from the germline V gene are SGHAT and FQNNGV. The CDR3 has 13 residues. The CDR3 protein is CVSSLEGNQPQHF. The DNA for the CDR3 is TGTGTCAGCAGCTTAGAAGGGAATCAGCCCCAGCATTTT.

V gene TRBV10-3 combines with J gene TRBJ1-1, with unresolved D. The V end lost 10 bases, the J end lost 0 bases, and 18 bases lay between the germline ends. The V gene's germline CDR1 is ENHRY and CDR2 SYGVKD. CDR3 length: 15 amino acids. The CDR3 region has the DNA TGTGCCAGCTTTCGACACATTCCTATGAACACTGAAGCTTTCTTT. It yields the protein CASFRHIPMNTEAFF.

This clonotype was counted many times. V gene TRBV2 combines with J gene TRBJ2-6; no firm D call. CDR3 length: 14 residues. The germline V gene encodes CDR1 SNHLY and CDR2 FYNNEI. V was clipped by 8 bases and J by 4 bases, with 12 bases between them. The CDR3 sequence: CASHRISGANVLTF. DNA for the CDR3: TGTGCCAGCCATCGGATTTCCGGGGCCAACGTCCTGACTTTC.

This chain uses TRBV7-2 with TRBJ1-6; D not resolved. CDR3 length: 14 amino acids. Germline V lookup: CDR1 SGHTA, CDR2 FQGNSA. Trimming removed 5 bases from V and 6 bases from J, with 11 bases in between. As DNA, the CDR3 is TGTGCCAGCAGCCCTAGGACGTCTAATTCACCCCTCCACTTT. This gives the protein CASSPRTSNSPLHF.

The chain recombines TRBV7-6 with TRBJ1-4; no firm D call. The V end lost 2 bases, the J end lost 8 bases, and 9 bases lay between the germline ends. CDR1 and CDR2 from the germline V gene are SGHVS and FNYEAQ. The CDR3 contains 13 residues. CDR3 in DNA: TGTGCCAGCAGCTTATCGGAGGAGGAAAAACTGTTTTTT. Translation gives CASSLSEEEKLFF.

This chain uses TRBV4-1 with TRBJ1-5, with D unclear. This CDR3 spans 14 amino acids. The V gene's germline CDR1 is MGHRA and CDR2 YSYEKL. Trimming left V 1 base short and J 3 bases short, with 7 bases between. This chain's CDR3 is CASSQGLLNQPQHF. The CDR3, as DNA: TGCGCCAGCAGCCAAGGACTGCTCAATCAGCCCCAGCATTTT.

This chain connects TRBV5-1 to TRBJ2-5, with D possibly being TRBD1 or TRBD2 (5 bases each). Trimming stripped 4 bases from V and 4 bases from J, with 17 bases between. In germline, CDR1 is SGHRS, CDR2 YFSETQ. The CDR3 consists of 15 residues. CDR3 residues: CASSLDVVGGETQYF. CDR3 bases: TGCGCCAGCAGCCTAGACGTGGTTGGGGGAGAGACCCAGTACTTC. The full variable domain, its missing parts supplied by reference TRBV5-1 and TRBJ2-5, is KAGVTQTPRYLIKTRGQQVTLSCSPISGHRSVSWYQQTPGQGLQFLFEYFSETQRNKGNFPGRFSGRQFSNSRSEMNVSTLELGDSALYLCASSLDVVGGETQYFGPGTRLLVL.